These 4 T cell receptor beta chains were sequenced from one sample in a study of cytomegalovirus exposure and HLA in healthy donors. Produced via immunoSEQ multiplex PCR; TCRdb's table is partial and in-frame only. This sample has 150,000 to 200,000 clones, with roughly 95% found just once. Specimen: PBMCs. These receptors all stem from a woman aged 18-29 years in good health and CMV-seronegative.

V gene TRBV6-5 combines with J gene TRBJ1-2; weak D call: TRBD1 (5 bases). Germline CDR1 MNHEY, CDR2 SVGAGI. The V gene lost 2 bases and the J gene lost 5 bases, with 18 bases spanning the gap. The CDR3 contains 16 residues. The CDR3 reads CASSYGTRTLVYGYTF. The CDR3 nucleotides read TGTGCCAGCAGTTACGGGACTCGGACCCTCGTGTATGGCTACACCTTC.

The rearrangement links TRBV5-1 to TRBJ2-3, with D possibly matching TRBD2 (6 bases). The germline V gene encodes CDR1 SGHRS and CDR2 YFSETQ. Deletions cut 1 base from V and 2 bases from J, with 14 bases between. This CDR3 comprises 16 residues. The CDR3 spells CASSLYGGETTDTQYF. The CDR3 nucleotides read TGCGCCAGCAGCTTGTACGGCGGGGAAACCACAGATACGCAGTATTTT.

The V gene is TRBV7-9, the J gene TRBJ1-5; no reliable D call. This CDR3 region has 14 residues. Germline CDR1 is SEHNR and CDR2 is FQNEAQ (reference sequence). V was clipped by 3 bases and J by 3 bases, with 9 bases between them. DNA for the CDR3: TGTGCCAGCAGCTTCGTTGACACCAATCAGCCCCAGCATTTT. Protein: CASSFVDTNQPQHF.

The rearrangement joins TRBV5-5 to TRBJ1-5; 9 positions match TRBD1. In germline, CDR1 is SGHKS, CDR2 YYEKEE (reference sequence). Trimming removed 4 bases from V and 2 bases from J; junction bases left unmatched: 1. The CDR3 loop spans 14 amino acids. This CDR3 reads CASSRTGGNQPQHF. In DNA form, the CDR3 reads TGTGCCAGCAGCCGGACAGGGGGCAATCAGCCCCAGCATTTT. Full variable domain (missing parts from reference TRBV5-5 and TRBJ1-5): DAGVTQSPTHLIKTRGQQVTLRCSPISGHKSVSWYQQVLGQGPQFIFQYYEKEERGRGNFPDRFSARQFPNYSSELNVNALLLGDSALYLCASSRTGGNQPQHFGDGTRLSIL.